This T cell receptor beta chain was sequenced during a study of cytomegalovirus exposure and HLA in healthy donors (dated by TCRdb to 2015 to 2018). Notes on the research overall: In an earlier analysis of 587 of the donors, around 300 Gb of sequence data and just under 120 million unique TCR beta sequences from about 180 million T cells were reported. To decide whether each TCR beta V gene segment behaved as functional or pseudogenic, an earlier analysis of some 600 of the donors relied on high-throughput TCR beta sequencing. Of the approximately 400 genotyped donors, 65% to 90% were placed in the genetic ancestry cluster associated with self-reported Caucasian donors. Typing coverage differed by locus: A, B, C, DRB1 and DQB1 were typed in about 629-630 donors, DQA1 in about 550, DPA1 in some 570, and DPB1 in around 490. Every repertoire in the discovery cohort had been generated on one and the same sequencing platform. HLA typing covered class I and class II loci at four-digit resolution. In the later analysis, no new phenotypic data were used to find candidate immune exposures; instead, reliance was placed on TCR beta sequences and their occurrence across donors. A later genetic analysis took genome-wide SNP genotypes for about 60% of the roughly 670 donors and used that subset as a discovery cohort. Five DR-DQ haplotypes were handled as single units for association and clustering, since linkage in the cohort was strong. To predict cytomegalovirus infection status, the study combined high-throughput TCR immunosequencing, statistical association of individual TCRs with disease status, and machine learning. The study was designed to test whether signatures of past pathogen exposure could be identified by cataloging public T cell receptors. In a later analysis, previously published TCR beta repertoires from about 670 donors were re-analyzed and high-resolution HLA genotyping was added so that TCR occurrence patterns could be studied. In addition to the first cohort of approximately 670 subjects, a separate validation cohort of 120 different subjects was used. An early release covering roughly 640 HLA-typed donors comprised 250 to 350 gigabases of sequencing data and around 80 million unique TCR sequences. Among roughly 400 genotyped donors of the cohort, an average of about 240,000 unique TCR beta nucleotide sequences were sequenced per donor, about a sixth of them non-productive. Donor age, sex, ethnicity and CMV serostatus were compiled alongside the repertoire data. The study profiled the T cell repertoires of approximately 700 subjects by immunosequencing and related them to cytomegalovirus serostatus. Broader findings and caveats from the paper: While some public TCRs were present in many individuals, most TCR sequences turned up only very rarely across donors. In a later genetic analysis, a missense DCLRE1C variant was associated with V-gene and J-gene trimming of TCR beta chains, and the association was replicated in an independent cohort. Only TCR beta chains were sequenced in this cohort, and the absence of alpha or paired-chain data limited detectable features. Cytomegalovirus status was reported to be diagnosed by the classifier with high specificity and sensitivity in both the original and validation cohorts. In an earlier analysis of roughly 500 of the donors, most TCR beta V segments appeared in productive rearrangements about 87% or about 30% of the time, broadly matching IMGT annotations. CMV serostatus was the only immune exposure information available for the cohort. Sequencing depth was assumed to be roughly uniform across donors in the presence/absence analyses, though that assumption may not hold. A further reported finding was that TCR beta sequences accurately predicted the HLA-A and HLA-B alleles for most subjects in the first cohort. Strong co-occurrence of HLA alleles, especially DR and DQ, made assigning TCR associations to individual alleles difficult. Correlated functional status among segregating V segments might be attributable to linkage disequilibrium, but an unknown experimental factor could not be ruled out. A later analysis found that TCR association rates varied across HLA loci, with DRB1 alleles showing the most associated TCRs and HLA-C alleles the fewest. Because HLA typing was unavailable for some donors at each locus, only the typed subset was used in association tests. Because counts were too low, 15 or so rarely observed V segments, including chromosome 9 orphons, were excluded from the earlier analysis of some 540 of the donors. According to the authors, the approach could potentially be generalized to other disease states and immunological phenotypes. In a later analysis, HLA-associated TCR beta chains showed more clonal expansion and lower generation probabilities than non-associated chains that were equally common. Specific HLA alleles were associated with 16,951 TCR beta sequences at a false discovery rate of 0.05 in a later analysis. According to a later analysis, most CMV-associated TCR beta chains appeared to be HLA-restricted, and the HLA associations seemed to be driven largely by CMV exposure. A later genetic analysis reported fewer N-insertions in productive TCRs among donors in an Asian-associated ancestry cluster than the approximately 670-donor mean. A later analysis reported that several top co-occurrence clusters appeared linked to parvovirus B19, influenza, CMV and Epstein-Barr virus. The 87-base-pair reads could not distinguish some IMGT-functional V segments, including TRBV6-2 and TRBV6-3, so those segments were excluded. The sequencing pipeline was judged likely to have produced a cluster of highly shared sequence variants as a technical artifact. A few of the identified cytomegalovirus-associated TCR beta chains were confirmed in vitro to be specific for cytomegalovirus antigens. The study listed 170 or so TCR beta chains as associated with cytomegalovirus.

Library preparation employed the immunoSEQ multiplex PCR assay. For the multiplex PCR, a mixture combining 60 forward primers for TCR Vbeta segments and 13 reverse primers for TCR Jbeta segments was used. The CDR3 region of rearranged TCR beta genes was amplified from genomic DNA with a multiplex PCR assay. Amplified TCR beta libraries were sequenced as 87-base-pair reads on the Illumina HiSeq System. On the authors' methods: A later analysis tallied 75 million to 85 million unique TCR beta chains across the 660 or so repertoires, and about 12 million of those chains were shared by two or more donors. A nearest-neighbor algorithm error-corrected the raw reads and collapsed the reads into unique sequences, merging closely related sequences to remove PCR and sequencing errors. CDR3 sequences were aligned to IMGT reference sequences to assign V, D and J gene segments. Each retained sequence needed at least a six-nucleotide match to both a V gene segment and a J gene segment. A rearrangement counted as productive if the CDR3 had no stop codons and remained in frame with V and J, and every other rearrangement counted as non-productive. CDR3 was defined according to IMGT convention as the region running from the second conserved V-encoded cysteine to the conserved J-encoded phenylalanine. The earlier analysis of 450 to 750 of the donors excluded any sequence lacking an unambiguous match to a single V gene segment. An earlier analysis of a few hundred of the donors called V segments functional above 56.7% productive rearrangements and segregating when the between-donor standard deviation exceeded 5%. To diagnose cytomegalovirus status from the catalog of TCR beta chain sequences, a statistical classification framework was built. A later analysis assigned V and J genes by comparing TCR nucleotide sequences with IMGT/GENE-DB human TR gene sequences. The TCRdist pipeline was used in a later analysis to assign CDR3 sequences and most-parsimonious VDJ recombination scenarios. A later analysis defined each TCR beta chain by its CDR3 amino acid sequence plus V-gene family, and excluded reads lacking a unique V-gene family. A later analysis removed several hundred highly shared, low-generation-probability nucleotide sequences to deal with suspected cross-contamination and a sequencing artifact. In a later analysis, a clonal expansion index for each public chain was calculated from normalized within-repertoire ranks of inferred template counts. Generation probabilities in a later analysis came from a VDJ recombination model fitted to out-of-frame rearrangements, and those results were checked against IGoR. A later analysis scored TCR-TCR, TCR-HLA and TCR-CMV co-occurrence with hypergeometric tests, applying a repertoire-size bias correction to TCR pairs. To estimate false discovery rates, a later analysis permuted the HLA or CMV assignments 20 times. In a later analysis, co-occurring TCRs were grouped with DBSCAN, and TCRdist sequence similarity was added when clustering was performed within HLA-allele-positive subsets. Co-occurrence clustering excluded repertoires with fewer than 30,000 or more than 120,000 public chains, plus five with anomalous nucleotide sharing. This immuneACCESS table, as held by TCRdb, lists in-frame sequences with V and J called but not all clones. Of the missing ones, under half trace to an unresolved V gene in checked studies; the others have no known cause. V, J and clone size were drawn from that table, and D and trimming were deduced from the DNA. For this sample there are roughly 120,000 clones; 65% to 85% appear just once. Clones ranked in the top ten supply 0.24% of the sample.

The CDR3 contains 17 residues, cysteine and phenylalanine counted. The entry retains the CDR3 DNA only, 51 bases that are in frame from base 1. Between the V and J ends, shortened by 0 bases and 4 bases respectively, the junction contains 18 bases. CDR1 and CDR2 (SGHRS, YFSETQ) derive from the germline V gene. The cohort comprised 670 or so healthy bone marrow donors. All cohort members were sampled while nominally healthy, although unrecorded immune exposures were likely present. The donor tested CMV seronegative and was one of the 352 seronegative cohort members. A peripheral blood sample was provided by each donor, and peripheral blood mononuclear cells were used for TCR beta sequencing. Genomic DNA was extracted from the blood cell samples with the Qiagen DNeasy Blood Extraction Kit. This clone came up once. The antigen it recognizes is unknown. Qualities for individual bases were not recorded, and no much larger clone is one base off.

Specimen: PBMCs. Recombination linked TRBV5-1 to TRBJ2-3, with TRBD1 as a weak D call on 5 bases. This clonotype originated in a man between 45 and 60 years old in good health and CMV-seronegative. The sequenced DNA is TGCGCCAGCAGCTTGGAGGGGAACAGGAATTCTCCAGATACGCAGTATTTT. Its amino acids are CASSLEGNRNSPDTQYF. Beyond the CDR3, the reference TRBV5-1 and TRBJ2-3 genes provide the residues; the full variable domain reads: KAGVTQTPRYLIKTRGQQVTLSCSPISGHRSVSWYQQTPGQGLQFLFEYFSETQRNKGNFPGRFSGRQFSNSRSEMNVSTLELGDSALYLCASSLEGNRNSPDTQYFGPGTRLTVL.